The rows below give T cell receptor beta chains drawn from one sample of a study of blood T cell repertoires in COVID-19. TCRdb's copy holds only in-frame clones and misses some; the assay was immunoSEQ multiplex PCR. The sample records 300,000 to 350,000 clones, around 87% being singletons. The sequencing input was peripheral blood. These TCRs come from a woman in her forties or fifties with COVID-19, enrolled during active disease. Each CDR3 is given with its conserved first and last residue. A D gene is named only where the DNA matches it firmly.

>.|TRBJ2-3|TRBV11-3
CASSSQRDTQYF
>.|TRBJ2-7|TRBV7-9
CASSSSAPGRYEQYF
>.|TRBJ2-1|TRBV5-1
CASSTGSSYNEQFF
>TRBD2|TRBJ2-7|TRBV7-2
CASTLTLAKAYEQYF
>.|TRBJ2-3|TRBV2
CASRGGSTDTQYF
>.|TRBJ1-5|TRBV3-1/TRBV3-2
CASSHRLLSGSNQPQHF
>.|TRBJ2-7|TRBV14
CASSPRGFQGQYEQYF
>TRBD2|TRBJ2-3|TRBV11-2
CASTGGGRVLDTQYF
>TRBD2|TRBJ2-5|TRBV6-5
CASSRAGTSVETQYF
>TRBD1|TRBJ2-1|TRBV12-3/TRBV12-4
CASRTGYEQFF
>TRBD1|TRBJ1-2|TRBV7-9
CASSGGPGQQANYGYTF
>TRBD1|TRBJ2-5|TRBV18
CASSPVSPTGGGETQYF
>.|TRBJ1-2|TRBV19
CASELGPRGYGYTF
>TRBD1|TRBJ2-3|TRBV4-1
CASSPRQGSDTQYF
>TRBD2|TRBJ2-7|TRBV7-9
CASSLGLAGGYSYEQYF
>TRBD1|TRBJ1-1|TRBV3-1/TRBV3-2
CASSRGGGEAFF
>TRBD1|TRBJ1-4|TRBV18
CASSPQGGVGEKLFF
>TRBD1|TRBJ1-4|TRBV7-9
CASSLTGVDEKLFF
>TRBD2|TRBJ2-5|TRBV2
CATPVSLREAQETQYF
>.|TRBJ2-1|TRBV11-2
CASSLEVGRGNEQFF
>.|TRBJ2-1|TRBV24-1
CATSDLRHNEQFF
>.|TRBJ2-5|TRBV9
CASSVVQGKTQYF
>.|TRBJ1-3|TRBV6-6
CASAGGSGNTIYF
>.|TRBJ2-7|TRBV7-6
CASSLGGEWVAGHDYEQYF
>TRBD1|TRBJ1-1|TRBV2
CASRDRLNTEAFF
>.|TRBJ1-2|TRBV14
CASSQDRRQFRYGYTF
>.|TRBJ1-1|TRBV7-3
CASSFDSRAEAFF
>TRBD2|TRBJ2-1|TRBV28
CASSFSLPTSGSSNEQFF
>.|TRBJ2-3|TRBV18
CASTYEGPRDTQYF
>.|TRBJ1-2|TRBV19
CASRSGGIYGYTF
>.|TRBJ1-2|TRBV27
CASSFSFGYGYTF
>.|TRBJ2-1|TRBV7-2
CASSLGGAATYNEQFF
>.|TRBJ2-1|TRBV6-2/TRBV6-3
CASSYSRDFDNEQFF
>TRBD1|TRBJ2-7|TRBV27
CASSVGTAQRRYEQYF
>TRBD2|TRBJ2-1|TRBV7-8
CASSPGLAGVNEQFF
>.|TRBJ1-2|TRBV30
CAWADRGYGYTF
>.|TRBJ2-1|TRBV25-1
CASSERSSYNEQFF
>TRBD1|TRBJ1-2|TRBV13
CASSLRGHRGYTF
>TRBD1|TRBJ2-7|TRBV29-1
CSVGPQGAFYEQYF
>TRBD1|TRBJ2-2|TRBV27
CASSLTGGVSTGELFF
>.|TRBJ2-1|TRBV7-2
CASSINRGKTSTEQFF
>.|TRBJ1-2|TRBV5-6
CASSLTGRGAGIPRSRYTF
>TRBD2|TRBJ2-7|TRBV30
CAFRTGQRRTSGSYEQYF
>TRBD1|TRBJ1-2|TRBV4-3
CASSQLGQSNYGYTF
>.|TRBJ2-2|TRBV7-8
CASSSSGLPGWTGELFF
>.|TRBJ1-1|TRBV7-6
CASSLVGGGKTEAFF
>.|TRBJ1-2|TRBV27
CASSRSPQGSYGYTF
>TRBD2|TRBJ2-3|TRBV7-2
CASSSGLAGSTDTQYF
>TRBD2|TRBJ2-1|TRBV18
CASSPSGLAGGNEQFF
>.|TRBJ2-3|TRBV5-1
CASSLGIGGDTQYF
>TRBD2|TRBJ2-7|TRBV6-6
CASSYGSGRSSGEQYF
>TRBD1|TRBJ1-2|TRBV19
CASNTGGFGYGYTF
>TRBD1|TRBJ2-7|TRBV19
CASSQQGSSYEQYF
>TRBD2|TRBJ2-7|TRBV27
CASTPSRTSGRNSSYEQYF
>.|TRBJ2-1|TRBV5-1
CASSLVLAHGNEQFF
>TRBD2|TRBJ2-7|TRBV7-6
CASSLRTSGRAEGYSEQYF
>.|TRBJ2-1|TRBV5-4
CASSLFVGISYNEQFF
>TRBD2|TRBJ2-7|TRBV5-1
CASSLSSGKFGGSYEQYF
>.|TRBJ1-1|TRBV2
CASSSRVNTEAFF
>TRBD2|TRBJ2-1|TRBV7-3
CASSPPGGSNYNEQFF